A selection of T cell receptor beta chains follows, all from one sample in a study of T cells in Graves' hyperthyroidism and ophthalmopathy. Each CDR3 protein is one row after TCRdb ran MiXCR on the multiplex PCR reads. The data hold some 300,000 distinct CDR3 sequences, with around a fifth observed a single time. The source material was blood. These receptors were taken from a man aged 45-60 years with Graves' ophthalmopathy. Each CDR3 is given with its conserved first and last residue. The D gene is left open where the match is weak. A clone size is listed for some rows: how often the clone was seen (once, few, many), or a class if it is expanded.

>TRBD1|TRBV5-1|-|TRBJ1-4
CASRRDRVPDEKLFF
TGCGCCAGCAGAAGGGACAGGGTTCCTGATGAAAAACTGTTTTTT
>-|TRBV19|-|TRBJ2-2
CASSYGGSSTGELFF
TGTGCCAGTAGTTATGGCGGGTCATCGACCGGGGAGCTGTTTTTT
>-|TRBV20-1|once|TRBJ2-5
CSARVGGQETQYF
TGCAGTGCTAGAGTAGGCGGACAAGAGACCCAGTACTTC
>TRBD1|TRBV29-1|-|TRBJ1-4
CSVAEDRANEKLFF
TGCAGCGTTGCAGAGGACAGGGCAAATGAAAAACTGTTTTTT
>TRBD2|TRBV9|few|TRBJ2-1
CASSVGSGASGGSYNEQFF
TGTGCCAGCAGCGTAGGATCCGGGGCGTCGGGAGGCTCCTACAATGAGCAGTTCTTC
>-|TRBV29-1|-|TRBJ2-3
CSVVHTDTQYF
TGCAGCGTTGTCCACACAGATACGCAGTATTTT
>-|TRBV12-3/TRBV12-4|-|TRBJ2-3
CASSFGGAREISDTQYF
TGTGCCAGCAGTTTCGGAGGCGCACGGGAGATTTCAGATACGCAGTATTTT
>TRBD1|TRBV2|many|TRBJ2-5
CASSPGTGVISETQYF
TGTGCCAGCAGCCCTGGGACAGGGGTAATCTCAGAGACCCAGTACTTC
>TRBD2|TRBV5-1|many|TRBJ2-1
CASSLSTSGRKGGNEQFF
TGCGCCAGCAGCTTGTCGACTAGCGGGAGAAAGGGGGGTAATGAGCAGTTCTTC
>TRBD2|TRBV6-1|many|TRBJ2-2
CASSTGTSGTGELFF
TGTGCCAGCAGTACCGGGACTAGCGGGACCGGGGAGCTGTTTTTT
>-|TRBV19|many|TRBJ2-7
CASSIAPAGRGTYEQYF
TGTGCCAGTAGTATTGCCCCCGCGGGACGGGGTACCTACGAGCAGTACTTC
>-|TRBV5-1|few|TRBJ2-7
CASRTKGAYEQYF
TGCGCCAGCAGGACAAAAGGGGCCTACGAGCAGTACTTC
>-|TRBV20-1|many|TRBJ1-1
CSAPRGSLNTEAFF
TGCAGTGCTCCCCGAGGCAGCCTGAACACTGAAGCTTTCTTT
>TRBD1|TRBV27|many|TRBJ2-3
CASSEGGYTDTQYF
TGTGCCAGCAGTGAAGGGGGCTACACAGATACGCAGTATTTT
>-|TRBV7-9|few|TRBJ1-6
CASSPLRGGNSPLHF
TGTGCCAGCAGCCCTCTACGGGGGGGAAATTCACCCCTCCACTTT
>-|TRBV9|-|TRBJ2-5
CASSVAPEETQYF
TGTGCCAGCAGCGTAGCCCCGGAAGAGACCCAGTACTTC
>-|TRBV12-3/TRBV12-4|many|TRBJ1-4
CASSMARMNEKLFF
TGTGCCAGCAGCATGGCACGGATGAATGAAAAACTGTTTTTT
>-|TRBV28|many|TRBJ2-7
CASSLGPRRDEQYF
TGTGCCAGCAGTTTAGGTCCCCGGCGCGACGAGCAGTACTTC
>TRBD2|TRBV5-1|few|TRBJ2-7
CASSSGLAGHEQYF
TGCGCCAGCAGCTCGGGACTAGCGGGACACGAGCAGTACTTC
>-|TRBV28|many|TRBJ1-2
CASSNVNYGYTF
TGTGCCAGCAGTAATGTTAACTATGGCTACACCTTC
>-|TRBV6-1|-|TRBJ2-5
CASSLGRRETQYF
TGTGCCAGCAGTTTGGGACGGAGGGAGACCCAGTACTTC
>-|TRBV6-6|many|TRBJ2-1
CASSYGGPLYNEQFF
TGTGCCAGCAGTTACGGGGGACCCCTCTACAATGAGCAGTTCTTC
>TRBD2|TRBV19|-|TRBJ2-2
CASSIDTLAGSVGELFF
TGTGCCAGTAGTATAGATACCCTAGCGGGAAGCGTCGGGGAGCTGTTTTTT
>TRBD1|TRBV28|many|TRBJ2-5
CASTLDRVGETQYF
TGTGCCAGCACCCTCGACAGGGTGGGGGAGACCCAGTACTTC